This T cell receptor (beta chain) stems from a study of shared clonotypes between healthy human individuals. As for the study in general: In total, the donors were a couple of women and a few men aged 18 to 49.

General study points: On the whole, naive subsets had larger estimated richness than memory subsets had. An expected dependence of interdonor clonotype sharing on sequencing depth was noted.

Original processing methods: From ImmunoSEQ came sequences covering only the junction and carrying no quality scores, so filtering differed. Sequencing was performed with immunoSEQ multiplex PCR; in TCRdb, only in-frame clones are kept and a portion is missing. Clone size and V and J calls were adopted from that table, with D and trimming inferred from the DNA. This sample has 2 million to 2.5 million clones, with roughly 95% found just once. Germline values: CDR1 ENHRY, CDR2 SYGVKD. V dropped 10 bases and J dropped 5; count of bases not matched to a gene: 6. There are 12 residues in the CDR3. With respect to this clone: The antigen is not known.

The chain couples TRBV10-3 to TRBJ1-2, with 8 nucleotides matching TRBD1. This receptor was identified in a man aged 18 to 29 in good health. Material for sequencing was naive CD4+ T cells sorted from blood. The subset is: CD45RA+ positively selected. For the CDR3, the DNA is TGTGCCACCGGGACAGGACCATATGGCTACACCTTC. Its translation: CATGTGPYGYTF.